The 10 T cell receptor beta chains given below trace back to one sample, sequenced in a study of cytomegalovirus exposure and HLA in healthy donors. Measured with immunoSEQ multiplex PCR; TCRdb has only the in-frame clones, and not every one. The sample lists 150,000 to 200,000 clones, 85% occurring once. The source material was PBMCs. The receptors stem from a man aged 18 to 29 in good health and CMV-seropositive.

The rearrangement uses TRBV30 and TRBJ1-5, with 7 bases identical to TRBD1. The trim removed 8 bases at V and 3 bases at J, leaving 7 bases unmatched. Per the germline V gene, CDR1 is GTSNPN and CDR2 is SVGIG (reference sequence). This CDR3 spans 13 amino acids. CDR3 region: CAAAGTDNQPQHF. CDR3 sequence (DNA): TGTGCCGCAGCCGGGACAGACAATCAGCCCCAGCATTTT.

The chain is built from TRBV5-1 and TRBJ2-3; 11 bases line up with TRBD2. CDR1 is SGHRS and CDR2 is YFSETQ in the germline V gene. V trimming: 3 bases; J trimming: 3 bases; junction bases outside the gene matches: 3. The CDR3 runs to 15 residues. This CDR3 is CASSSLAGGTDTQYF. In DNA form, the CDR3 reads TGCGCCAGCAGCTCGTTAGCGGGAGGGACAGATACGCAGTATTTT.

The CDR3, as DNA: TGTGCCAGCAGCCGTTCCGGCAGGATGGGGGCCAATGGCTACACCTTC. It codes for CASSRSGRMGANGYTF. V is TRBV13 and J is TRBJ1-2; possible D gene TRBD1, 6 bases. CDR3 length: 16 residues. Germline lookup yields CDR1 PRHDT and CDR2 FYEKMQ (reference sequence). Trimming removed 5 bases at V and 6 bases at J, with 22 bases between.

The V gene is TRBV15, the J gene TRBJ1-3; 7 bases map to TRBD1. J gave up 7 bases and V 0 bases, and 9 bases lay outside the gene matches. Germline V CDR1 and CDR2: LNHNV, YYDKDF (reference sequence). CDR3 length equals 16 residues. The CDR3 loop is CATSRDADRAGNTIYF. In DNA, the CDR3 is TGTGCCACCAGCAGAGATGCCGACAGGGCCGGCAACACCATATATTTT.

The genes are TRBV5-6 and TRBJ2-3; D gene unclear. Germline CDR1 SGHDT, CDR2 YYEEEE. The V end was cut by 1 base, the J end by 4 bases, with 7 bases between. This CDR3 region has 13 residues. Here the CDR3 reads CASSLYSSDTQYF. In DNA form, the CDR3 reads TGTGCCAGCAGCTTGTACAGCTCAGATACGCAGTATTTT.

This chain connects TRBV9 to TRBJ2-1; TRBD2 matches at 14 bases. The J segment lost 4 bases and the V segment lost 5 bases, leaving 11 bases of the junction unmatched. The CDR3 runs 18 residues. CDR1 SGDLS and CDR2 YYNGEE come from the germline V gene. The CDR3 coding sequence is TGTGCCAGCAGTCAGGGGACTAGCGGGGGTCTATTATACAATGAGCAGTTCTTC. It specifies CASSQGTSGGLLYNEQFF.

The chain uses TRBV30 and TRBJ2-5; TRBD2 might be the D (7 bases). The CDR3 is 13 amino acids. The V gene's germline CDR1 is GTSNPN and CDR2 SVGIG (reference sequence). Trimming left V 2 bases short and J 5 bases short, with 12 bases between. DNA for the CDR3: TGTGCCTGGAGTTTGAGGGGGGGTGAGACCCAGTACTTC. It translates to CAWSLRGGETQYF.

This chain links TRBV7-9 with TRBJ1-2; D is possibly TRBD1 (5 bases). Germline lookup yields CDR1 SEHNR and CDR2 FQNEAQ (reference sequence). V gave up 4 bases and J gave up 8 bases, with 20 bases separating them. The CDR3 extends over 15 amino acids. This CDR3 is CASSSGGRRVGGYTF. In nucleotides, the CDR3 is TGTGCCAGCAGCTCCGGGGGACGGCGGGTGGGGGGCTACACCTTC.

The chain is built from TRBV4-1 and TRBJ2-5; possibly TRBD1 for D (6 bases). The CDR3 consists of 15 residues. Trimming took 1 base from V and 2 from J, leaving 11 bases between them. Germline CDR1 MGHRA, CDR2 YSYEKL. The CDR3 sequence is CASSQVGTLQETQYF. The CDR3 DNA is TGCGCCAGCAGCCAAGTAGGGACATTACAAGAGACCCAGTACTTC.

This rearrangement joins TRBV7-2 to TRBJ2-5, with D tentatively TRBD1 (5 bases). Trimming left V 5 bases short and J 4 bases short, with 14 bases between. The CDR3 length is 14 residues. Per the germline V gene, CDR1 is SGHTA and CDR2 is FQGNSA. The CDR3, as DNA: TGTGCCAGCAGCCCCCCAGCTACAGGAGAGACCCAGTACTTC. It codes for CASSPPATGETQYF.